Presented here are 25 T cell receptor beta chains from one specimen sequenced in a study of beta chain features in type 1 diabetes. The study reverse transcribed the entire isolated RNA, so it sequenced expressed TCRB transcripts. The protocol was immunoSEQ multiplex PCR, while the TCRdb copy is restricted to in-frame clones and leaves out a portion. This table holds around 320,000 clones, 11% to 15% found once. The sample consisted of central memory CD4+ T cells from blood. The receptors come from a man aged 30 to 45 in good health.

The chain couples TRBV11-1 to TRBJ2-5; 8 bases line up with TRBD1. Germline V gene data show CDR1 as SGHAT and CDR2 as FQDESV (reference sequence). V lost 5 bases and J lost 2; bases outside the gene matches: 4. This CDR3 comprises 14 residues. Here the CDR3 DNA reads TGTGCCAGCAGCCTAGACAGGGGACAAGAGACCCAGTACTTC. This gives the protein CASSLDRGQETQYF.

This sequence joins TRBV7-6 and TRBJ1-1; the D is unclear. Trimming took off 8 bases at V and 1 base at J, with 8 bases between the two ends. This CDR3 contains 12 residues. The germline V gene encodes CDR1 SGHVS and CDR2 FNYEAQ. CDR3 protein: CASAPPNTEAFF. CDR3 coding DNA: TGTGCCAGCGCCCCCCCGAACACTGAAGCTTTCTTT.

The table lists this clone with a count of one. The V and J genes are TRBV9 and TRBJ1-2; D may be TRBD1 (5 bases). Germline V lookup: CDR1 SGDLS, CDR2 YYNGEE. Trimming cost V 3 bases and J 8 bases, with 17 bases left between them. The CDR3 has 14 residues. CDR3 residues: CASSAFEGALGYTF. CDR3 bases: TGTGCCAGCAGCGCCTTTGAAGGGGCGTTGGGCTACACCTTC.

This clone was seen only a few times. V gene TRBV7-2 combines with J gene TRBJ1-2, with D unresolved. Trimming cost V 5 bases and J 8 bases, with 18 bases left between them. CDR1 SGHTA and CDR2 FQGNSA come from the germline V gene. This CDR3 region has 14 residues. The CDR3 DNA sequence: TGTGCCAGCAGCAATTACTCATGGGTCGGCGGCTACACCTTC. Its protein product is CASSNYSWVGGYTF.

CDR3 bases: TGTGCCAGCAGCTCGACTAGCGGGGGGTTCTTC. Amino acids: CASSSTSGGFF. V is TRBV6-1 and J is TRBJ2-1; 12 bases are a match to TRBD2. The ends lost 6 bases at V and 15 bases at J; junction bases unmatched: 3. The germline V gene has CDR1 MNHNS and CDR2 SASEGT. The CDR3 contains 11 residues.

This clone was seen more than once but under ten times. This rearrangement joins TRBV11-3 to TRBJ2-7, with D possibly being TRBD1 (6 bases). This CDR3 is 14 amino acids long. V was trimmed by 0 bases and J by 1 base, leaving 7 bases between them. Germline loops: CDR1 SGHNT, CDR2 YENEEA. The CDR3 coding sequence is TGTGCCAGCAGCTTAGAAGGACAGTCCTACGAGCAGTACGTC. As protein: CASSLEGQSYEQYV.

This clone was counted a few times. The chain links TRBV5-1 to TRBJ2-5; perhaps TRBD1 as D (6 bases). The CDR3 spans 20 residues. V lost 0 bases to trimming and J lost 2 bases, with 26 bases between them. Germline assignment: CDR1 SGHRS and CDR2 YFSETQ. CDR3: CASSLEARRSGARTQETQYF. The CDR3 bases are TGCGCCAGCAGCTTGGAAGCTCGACGGTCAGGGGCCCGAACTCAAGAGACCCAGTACTTC.

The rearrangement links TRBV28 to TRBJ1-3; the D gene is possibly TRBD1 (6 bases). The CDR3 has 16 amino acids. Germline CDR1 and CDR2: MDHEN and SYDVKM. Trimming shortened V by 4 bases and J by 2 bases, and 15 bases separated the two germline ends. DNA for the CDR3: TGTGCCAGCAGTTCCTTGAGGGGGTTCGCTGGAAACACCATATATTTT. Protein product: CASSSLRGFAGNTIYF.

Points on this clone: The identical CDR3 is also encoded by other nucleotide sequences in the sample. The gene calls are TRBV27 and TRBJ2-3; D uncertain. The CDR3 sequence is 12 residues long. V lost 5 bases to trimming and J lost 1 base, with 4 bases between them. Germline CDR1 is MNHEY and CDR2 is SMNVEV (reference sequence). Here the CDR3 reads CASSRRTDTQYF. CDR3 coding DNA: TGTGCCAGCAGTCGCCGCACAGATACGCAGTATTTT.

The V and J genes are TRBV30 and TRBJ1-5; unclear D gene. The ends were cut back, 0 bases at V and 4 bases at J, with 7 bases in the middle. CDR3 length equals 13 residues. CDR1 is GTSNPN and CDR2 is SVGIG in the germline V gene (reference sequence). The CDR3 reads CAWSVDENQPQHF. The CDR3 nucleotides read TGTGCCTGGAGTGTAGACGAGAATCAGCCCCAGCATTTT.

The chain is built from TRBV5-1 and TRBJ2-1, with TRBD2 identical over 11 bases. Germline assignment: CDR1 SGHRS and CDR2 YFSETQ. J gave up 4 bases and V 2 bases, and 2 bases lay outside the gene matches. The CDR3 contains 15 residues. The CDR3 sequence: CASSFTSGRYNEQFF. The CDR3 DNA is TGCGCCAGCAGCTTCACTAGCGGGAGATACAATGAGCAGTTCTTC. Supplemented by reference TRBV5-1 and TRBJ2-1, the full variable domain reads KAGVTQTPRYLIKTRGQQVTLSCSPISGHRSVSWYQQTPGQGLQFLFEYFSETQRNKGNFPGRFSGRQFSNSRSEMNVSTLELGDSALYLCASSFTSGRYNEQFFGPGTRLTVL.

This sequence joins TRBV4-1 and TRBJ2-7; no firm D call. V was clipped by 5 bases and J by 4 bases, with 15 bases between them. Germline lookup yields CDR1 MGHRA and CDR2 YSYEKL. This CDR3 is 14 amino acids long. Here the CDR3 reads CASSAHQQRYEQYF. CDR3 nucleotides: TGCGCCAGCAGCGCACATCAACAGAGATACGAGCAGTACTTC.

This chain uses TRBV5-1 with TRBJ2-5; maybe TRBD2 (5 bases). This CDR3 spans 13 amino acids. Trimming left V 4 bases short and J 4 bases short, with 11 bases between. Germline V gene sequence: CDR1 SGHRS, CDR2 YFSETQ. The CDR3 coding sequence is TGCGCCAGCAGCCCGGACTCAGGAGAGACCCAGTACTTC. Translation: CASSPDSGETQYF.

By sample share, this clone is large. CDR3 sequence (DNA): TGTGCCAGCAGCTCCTTAGCGGGAGACACAGATACGCAGTATTTT. This sequence encodes CASSSLAGDTDTQYF. The gene calls are TRBV2 and TRBJ2-3; TRBD2 agrees at 9 bases. This CDR3 comprises 15 residues. CDR1 and CDR2 from the germline V gene are SNHLY and FYNNEI. With 6 bases clipped from V and 2 bases from J, the junction kept 6 bases outside the gene matches.

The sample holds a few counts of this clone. DNA of the CDR3: TGCGCCAGCAGCTTGGGGGGACAGGCTTCGGACGAGCAGTACGTC. Protein product: CASSLGGQASDEQYV. This sequence joins TRBV5-1 and TRBJ2-7; 8 bases match TRBD1. CDR1 and CDR2 (germline): SGHRS, YFSETQ. Unmatched junction bases numbered 7, after V lost 0 bases and J lost 5 bases. The length of the CDR3 is 15 residues.

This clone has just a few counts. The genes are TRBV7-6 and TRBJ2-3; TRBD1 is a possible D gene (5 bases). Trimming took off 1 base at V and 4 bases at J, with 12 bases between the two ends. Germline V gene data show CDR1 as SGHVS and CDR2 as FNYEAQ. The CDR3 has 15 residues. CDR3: CASSLGGHLADTQYF. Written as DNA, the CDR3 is TGTGCCAGCAGCTTAGGGGGCCACTTAGCAGATACGCAGTATTTT.

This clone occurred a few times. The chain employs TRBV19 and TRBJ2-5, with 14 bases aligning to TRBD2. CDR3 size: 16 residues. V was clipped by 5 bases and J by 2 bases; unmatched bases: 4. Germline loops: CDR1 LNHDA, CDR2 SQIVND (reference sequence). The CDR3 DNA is TGTGCCAGTAGTCGGACTAGCGGGAGGCAGCAAGAGACCCAGTACTTC. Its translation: CASSRTSGRQQETQYF.

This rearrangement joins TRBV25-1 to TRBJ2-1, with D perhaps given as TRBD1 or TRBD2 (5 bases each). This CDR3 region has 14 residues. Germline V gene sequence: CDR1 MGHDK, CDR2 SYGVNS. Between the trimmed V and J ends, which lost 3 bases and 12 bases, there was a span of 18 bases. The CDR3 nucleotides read TGTGCCAGCAGTGACCCGGGACCCCAACTAGGGCAGTTCTTC. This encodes CASSDPGPQLGQFF.

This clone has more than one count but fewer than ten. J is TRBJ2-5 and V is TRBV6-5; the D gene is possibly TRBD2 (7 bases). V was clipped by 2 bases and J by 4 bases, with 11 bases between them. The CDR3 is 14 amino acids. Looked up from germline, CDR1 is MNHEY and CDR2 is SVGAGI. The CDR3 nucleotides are TGTGCCAGCAGTTACGGGGGCGGGAGAGAGACCCAGTACTTC. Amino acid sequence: CASSYGGGRETQYF.

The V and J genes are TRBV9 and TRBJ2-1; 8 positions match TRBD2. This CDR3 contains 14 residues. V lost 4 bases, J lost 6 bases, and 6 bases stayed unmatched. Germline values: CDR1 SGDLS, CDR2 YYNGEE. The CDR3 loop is CASSPGTSSNEQFF. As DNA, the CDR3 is TGTGCCAGCAGCCCAGGGACTAGTAGCAATGAGCAGTTCTTC.

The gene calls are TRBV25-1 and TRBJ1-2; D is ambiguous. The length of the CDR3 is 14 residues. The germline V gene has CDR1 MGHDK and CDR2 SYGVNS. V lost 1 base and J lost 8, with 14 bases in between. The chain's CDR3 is CASSESGFMMGYTF. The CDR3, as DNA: TGTGCCAGCAGTGAATCTGGCTTTATGATGGGCTACACCTTC.

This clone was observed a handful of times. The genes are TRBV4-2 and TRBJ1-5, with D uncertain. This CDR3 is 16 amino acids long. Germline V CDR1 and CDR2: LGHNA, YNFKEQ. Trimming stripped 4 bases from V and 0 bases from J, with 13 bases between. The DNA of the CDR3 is TGTGCCAGCAGCCCGACCCCGCGGAATAGCAATCAGCCCCAGCATTTT. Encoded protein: CASSPTPRNSNQPQHF.

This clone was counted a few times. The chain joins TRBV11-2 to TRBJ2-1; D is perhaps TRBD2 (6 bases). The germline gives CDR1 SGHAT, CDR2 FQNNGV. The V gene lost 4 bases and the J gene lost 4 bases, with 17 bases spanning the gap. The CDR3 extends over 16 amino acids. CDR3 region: CASSSPRDSSYNEQFF. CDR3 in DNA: TGTGCCAGCAGCTCTCCCCGGGACTCTTCATACAATGAGCAGTTCTTC.

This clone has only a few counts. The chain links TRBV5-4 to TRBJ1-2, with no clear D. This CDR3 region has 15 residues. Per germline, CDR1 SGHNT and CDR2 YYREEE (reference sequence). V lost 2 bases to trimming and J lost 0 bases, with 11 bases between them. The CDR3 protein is CASSFSSLTNYGYTF. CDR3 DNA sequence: TGTGCCAGCAGCTTCTCGAGTCTCACTAACTATGGCTACACCTTC.

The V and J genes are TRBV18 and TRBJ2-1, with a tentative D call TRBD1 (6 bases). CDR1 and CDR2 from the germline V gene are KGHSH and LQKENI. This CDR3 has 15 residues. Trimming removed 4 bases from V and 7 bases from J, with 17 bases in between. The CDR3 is CASSLAWTDRNEQFF. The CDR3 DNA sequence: TGTGCCAGCTCACTAGCCTGGACAGACCGGAATGAGCAGTTCTTC. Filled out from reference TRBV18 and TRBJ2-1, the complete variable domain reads NAGVMQNPRHLVRRRGQEARLRCSPMKGHSHVYWYRQLPEEGLKFMVYLQKENIIDESGMPKERFSAEFPKEGPSILRIQQVVRGDSAAYFCASSLAWTDRNEQFFGPGTRLTVL.